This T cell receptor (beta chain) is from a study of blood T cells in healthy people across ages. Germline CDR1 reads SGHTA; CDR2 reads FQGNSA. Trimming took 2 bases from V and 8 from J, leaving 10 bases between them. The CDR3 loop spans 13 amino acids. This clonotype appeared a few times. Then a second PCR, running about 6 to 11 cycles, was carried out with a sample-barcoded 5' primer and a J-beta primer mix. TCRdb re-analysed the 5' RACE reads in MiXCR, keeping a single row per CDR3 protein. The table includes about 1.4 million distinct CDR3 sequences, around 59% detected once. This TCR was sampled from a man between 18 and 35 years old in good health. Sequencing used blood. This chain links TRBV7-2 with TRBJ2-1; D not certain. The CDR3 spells CASSLPQWDEQFF. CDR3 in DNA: TGTGCCAGCAGCTTACCCCAGTGGGATGAGCAGTTCTTC.